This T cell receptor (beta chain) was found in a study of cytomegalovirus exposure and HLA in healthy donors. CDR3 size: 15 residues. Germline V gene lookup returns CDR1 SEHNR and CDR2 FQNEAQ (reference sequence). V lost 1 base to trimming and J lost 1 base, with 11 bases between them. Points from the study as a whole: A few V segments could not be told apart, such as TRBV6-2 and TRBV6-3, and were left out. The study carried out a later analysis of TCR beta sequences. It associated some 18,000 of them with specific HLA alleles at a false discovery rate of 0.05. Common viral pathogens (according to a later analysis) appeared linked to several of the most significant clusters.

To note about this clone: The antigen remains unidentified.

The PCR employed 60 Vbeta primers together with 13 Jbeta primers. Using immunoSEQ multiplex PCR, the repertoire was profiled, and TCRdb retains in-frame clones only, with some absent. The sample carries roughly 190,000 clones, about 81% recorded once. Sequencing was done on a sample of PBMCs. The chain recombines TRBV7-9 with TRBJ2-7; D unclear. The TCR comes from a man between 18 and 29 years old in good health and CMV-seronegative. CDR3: CASSLDAAASYEQYF. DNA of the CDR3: TGTGCCAGCAGCTTAGACGCCGCGGCGTCCTACGAGCAGTACTTC.